The 30 T cell receptor beta chains below come from one sample, sequenced in a study of chemoradiotherapy in HPV16-positive cancers. Libraries were prepared by immunoSEQ multiplex PCR; TCRdb keeps only in-frame clonotypes and omits some of them. The table records about 8,000 clones, around 85% of them present only once. This material consisted of blood, taken from a patient who underwent chemoradiotherapy. These receptors were obtained from a human donor with HPV-associated anogenital cancer.

The chain couples TRBV16 to TRBJ1-4; D might be TRBD1 (6 bases). CDR1 and CDR2 from the germline V gene are KGHSY and FQNENV. The V and J ends lost 5 bases and 4 bases respectively, with 11 bases between them. The CDR3 length is 14 residues. In DNA form, the CDR3 reads TGTGCCAGCAGCACACAGGGAAATAATGAAAAACTGTTTTTT. Translated, it gives CASSTQGNNEKLFF.

The V and J genes are TRBV4-2 and TRBJ1-1; 7 bases map to TRBD1. With 1 base clipped from V and 2 bases from J, the junction kept 1 base outside the gene matches. Germline values: CDR1 LGHNA, CDR2 YNFKEQ. This CDR3 is built from 14 residues. The CDR3 bases are TGTGCCAGCAGCCAAGGGGACAGTAACACTGAAGCTTTCTTT. The encoded protein is CASSQGDSNTEAFF.

The gene calls are TRBV29-1 and TRBJ1-1, with a weak D call TRBD1 (5 bases). Per the germline V gene, CDR1 is SQVTM and CDR2 is ANQGSEA. V was pared by 4 bases and J by 1 base, with 13 bases between. The CDR3 is 14 residues long. Here the CDR3 DNA reads TGCAGCGTTGCGGGGACTCTGTCGAACACTGAAGCTTTCTTT. It is translated as CSVAGTLSNTEAFF.

The genes are TRBV11-2 and TRBJ1-2, with no clear D. The V gene lost 3 bases and the J gene lost 8 bases, with 7 bases spanning the gap. The germline V gene has CDR1 SGHAT and CDR2 FQNNGV. This CDR3 region has 11 residues. The CDR3 sequence is CASSFREGYTF. The CDR3 DNA is TGTGCCAGCAGCTTTAGGGAAGGCTACACCTTC.

V usage is TRBV28 and J usage is TRBJ1-1; 7 bases map to TRBD1. Germline CDR1 and CDR2: MDHEN and SYDVKM. The CDR3 spans 17 residues. J was trimmed by 0 bases and V by 1 base; bases with no gene match: 8. CDR3 sequence (DNA): TGTGCCAGCAGTTTATCACAGGGGAGGGTGGTGAACACTGAAGCTTTCTTT. Translating it yields CASSLSQGRVVNTEAFF.

The chain couples TRBV25-1 to TRBJ1-2; D is unresolved. Trimming stripped 3 bases from V and 8 bases from J, with 13 bases between. The germline CDR1 and CDR2 sequences are MGHDK and SYGVNS. There are 13 residues in the CDR3. This CDR3 reads CASSDPGEGGYTF. In nucleotides, the CDR3 is TGTGCCAGCAGTGACCCGGGCGAGGGAGGCTACACCTTC.

The rearrangement links TRBV7-7 to TRBJ2-3, with D possibly called TRBD1 or TRBD2 (5 bases each). Trimming cost V 5 bases and J 2 bases, with 14 bases left between them. Germline V gene lookup returns CDR1 SSHAT and CDR2 FNYEAQ (reference sequence). The CDR3 is 15 residues long. The CDR3 sequence is CASSPWAGATDTQYF. The CDR3 DNA reads TGTGCCAGCAGCCCATGGGCCGGGGCCACAGATACGCAGTATTTT.

This clone has only one observation. This chain uses TRBV12-5 with TRBJ2-1; D is ambiguous. Per the germline V gene, CDR1 is LGHNT and CDR2 is FRNRAP. This CDR3 contains 13 residues. Trimming stripped 2 bases from V and 8 bases from J, with 10 bases between. The CDR3 DNA follows: TGTGCTAGTGGTTTGACCTATAGCCATGAGCAGTTCTTC. Encoded protein: CASGLTYSHEQFF.

V and J are TRBV4-2 and TRBJ1-1; no clear D. Trimming removed 2 bases from V and 2 bases from J, with 12 bases in between. This CDR3 region has 15 residues. Germline V gene sequence: CDR1 LGHNA, CDR2 YNFKEQ. CDR3 in amino acids: CASSQRAEDNTEAFF. The CDR3 nucleotides are TGTGCCAGCAGCCAAAGGGCAGAAGATAACACTGAAGCTTTCTTT.

This sequence joins TRBV10-3 and TRBJ2-5, with 9 bases aligning to TRBD1. The end of the DNA fits TRBJ2-7 better, so the J call may be wrong. Germline assignment: CDR1 ENHRY and CDR2 SYGVKD. The CDR3 has 13 amino acids. The CDR3 spells CAIKGQGTGEQYF. In DNA form, the CDR3 reads TGTGCCATCAAGGGACAGGGCACAGGCGAGCAGTACTTC.

This sequence joins TRBV4-1 and TRBJ1-2; a possible D gene is TRBD1 (5 bases). The CDR3 extends over 14 amino acids. Germline V lookup: CDR1 MGHRA, CDR2 YSYEKL. Trimming removed 7 bases from V and 6 bases from J, with 18 bases in between. The CDR3 coding sequence is TGCGCCAGCAACGACCGGGCCCGGGGGGATGGCTACACCTTC. Amino acids: CASNDRARGDGYTF.

The V call is TRBV6-6, the J call TRBJ2-1; 9 nucleotides align to TRBD2. V trimming: 5 bases; J trimming: 2 bases; junction bases outside the gene matches: 7. The CDR3 spans 16 residues. The V gene's germline CDR1 is MNHNY and CDR2 SVGAGI (reference sequence). CDR3 region: CASSTGLAPAYNEQFF. CDR3 in DNA: TGTGCCAGCAGTACAGGACTAGCGCCGGCCTACAATGAGCAGTTCTTC.

This chain's CDR3 is CASGQTHNQPQHF. The CDR3 coding sequence is TGTGCCAGCGGACAGACCCACAATCAGCCCCAGCATTTT. The gene calls are TRBV19 and TRBJ1-5; D might be TRBD1 (6 bases). From germline, CDR1 is LNHDA and CDR2 SQIVND (reference sequence). V lost 9 bases to trimming and J lost 3 bases, with 12 bases between them. The CDR3 is 13 residues long.

This clone was seen a single time. The chain uses TRBV4-1 and TRBJ1-1; 7 bases are a match to TRBD1. The length of the CDR3 is 15 residues. V shed 4 bases, J shed 3 bases, and the junction held 8 bases outside the gene matches. CDR1 and CDR2 from the germline V gene are MGHRA and YSYEKL. The CDR3 region is CASSPPTGLDTEAFF. The CDR3 DNA reads TGCGCCAGCAGCCCGCCGACAGGGTTGGACACTGAAGCTTTCTTT.

Comments on this clone: One junction end disagrees with the germline gene, perhaps due to a read error. The chain carries TRBV11-3 and TRBJ1-5, with D possibly being TRBD1 (6 bases). The CDR3 totals 19 residues. The germline gives CDR1 SGHNT, CDR2 YENEEA. CDR3 residues: CASTLALRGAGVSNQPQHF. The CDR3 region has the DNA TGTGCCAGCACCTTAGCCCTAAGGGGGGCCGGAGTGAGCAATCAGCCCCAGCATTTT.

This CDR3 is CASSLDGVVEAEQFF. As DNA, the CDR3 is TGTGCCAGCAGCTTAGATGGTGTAGTCGAGGCTGAGCAGTTCTTC. V is TRBV11-2 and J is TRBJ2-1; D unresolved. From germline, CDR1 is SGHAT and CDR2 FQNNGV. The V gene lost 0 bases and the J gene lost 9 bases, with 15 bases spanning the gap. CDR3 size: 15 residues.

The table lists this clone with a count of one. This chain joins TRBV10-3 and TRBJ2-7, with a weak D call TRBD1 (6 bases). Germline assignment: CDR1 ENHRY and CDR2 SYGVKD. The V end was cut by 4 bases, the J end by 3 bases, with 10 bases between. This CDR3 is built from 13 residues. The CDR3 DNA is TGTGCCATCAGTGGTCGGACAGACTACGAGCAGTACTTC. It specifies CAISGRTDYEQYF.

This chain uses TRBV5-4 with TRBJ2-7; 8 bases align to TRBD1. V trimming: 4 bases; J trimming: 7 bases; junction bases outside the gene matches: 13. The CDR3 is 15 residues long. Germline-derived CDR1 and CDR2 are SGHNT and YYREEE (reference sequence). CDR3 nucleotide sequence: TGTGCCAGCAGCCAGGGACAGGATCCCTTGGGGGAGCAGTACTTC. This sequence encodes CASSQGQDPLGEQYF.

The rearrangement links TRBV19 to TRBJ1-2; TRBD1 matches 7 bases. Germline CDR1 LNHDA, CDR2 SQIVND (reference sequence). The length of the CDR3 is 14 residues. V shed 6 bases and J 7 bases; nucleotides not matched to a gene: 11. Here the CDR3 reads CASRTRQGPGGYTF. The CDR3 coding sequence is TGTGCCAGTAGAACAAGACAGGGACCGGGTGGCTACACCTTC.

This clone showed up just a few times. The rearrangement links TRBV5-5 to TRBJ1-3; D uncertain. The germline V gene has CDR1 SGHKS and CDR2 YYEKEE (reference sequence). V was clipped by 0 bases and J by 7 bases, with 8 bases between them. The length of the CDR3 is 13 residues. The CDR3 DNA follows: TGTGCCAGCAGCTTGGGGTACGGCAACACCATATATTTT. Residues: CASSLGYGNTIYF.

The chain links TRBV2 to TRBJ1-1, with D maybe TRBD1 (5 bases). CDR1 and CDR2 from the germline V gene are SNHLY and FYNNEI. Trimming pared 7 bases from V and 4 bases from J, leaving 22 bases between. This CDR3 has 16 residues. This CDR3 reads CASTKGRDLTGTEAFF. In nucleotides, the CDR3 is TGTGCCAGCACAAAAGGCAGGGATCTGACGGGCACTGAAGCTTTCTTT.

This chain links TRBV18 with TRBJ1-2, with D perhaps matching TRBD1 (5 bases). V was trimmed by 6 bases and J by 4 bases, leaving 21 bases between them. The CDR3 is made up of 16 amino acids. Germline lookup yields CDR1 KGHSH and CDR2 LQKENI. For the CDR3, the DNA is TGTGCCAGCTCTATACCGGGTGACAGCCCCATCTATGGCTACACCTTC. It translates to CASSIPGDSPIYGYTF. Together with reference TRBV18 and TRBJ1-2, the CDR3 gives the full variable domain: NAGVMQNPRHLVRRRGQEARLRCSPMKGHSHVYWYRQLPEEGLKFMVYLQKENIIDESGMPKERFSAEFPKEGPSILRIQQVVRGDSAAYFCASSIPGDSPIYGYTFGSGTRLTVV.

V gene TRBV10-1 combines with J gene TRBJ2-1; D is unresolved. The CDR3 has 14 residues. The germline V gene has CDR1 WNHNN and CDR2 SYGVQD (reference sequence). The V gene lost 6 bases and the J gene lost 4 bases, with 13 bases spanning the gap. CDR3 loop: CASSDSRLYNEQFF. The DNA of the CDR3 is TGCGCCAGCAGCGACTCTAGGCTTTACAATGAGCAGTTCTTC.

The chain combines TRBV2 with TRBJ2-5; D perhaps matches TRBD2 (6 bases). V was pared by 6 bases and J by 0 bases, with 17 bases between. Looked up from germline, CDR1 is SNHLY and CDR2 is FYNNEI. The CDR3 is 16 amino acids. CDR3 region: CASSGTLNNHQETQYF. CDR3 nucleotide sequence: TGTGCCAGCAGCGGGACTCTAAATAATCACCAAGAGACCCAGTACTTC.

The V call is TRBV11-3, the J call TRBJ2-7; D might be TRBD2 (5 bases). V dropped 5 bases and J dropped 5 bases, with 13 bases sitting between them. Germline values: CDR1 SGHNT, CDR2 YENEEA. The CDR3 spans 13 residues. The CDR3 sequence is CASSPSSWDEQYF. DNA for the CDR3: TGTGCCAGCAGCCCTAGCTCCTGGGACGAGCAGTACTTC.

This sequence joins TRBV18 and TRBJ2-3; 12 bases are shared with TRBD2. The CDR3 totals 16 residues. Trimming cost V 3 bases and J 1 base; bases outside gene matches: 2. Germline CDR1 KGHSH, CDR2 LQKENI. The CDR3 spells CASSPRLAGGTDTQYF. CDR3 nucleotides: TGTGCCAGCTCACCTAGACTAGCGGGGGGCACAGATACGCAGTATTTT.

This clone turned up a few times. The chain is built from TRBV6-1 and TRBJ2-5; TRBD2 agrees at 12 bases. Trimming at V came to 2 bases and at J to 4 bases, leaving 2 bases not matched to a gene. The germline CDR1 and CDR2 sequences are MNHNS and SASEGT. The CDR3 consists of 15 residues. The DNA of the CDR3 is TGTGCCAGCAGTGAACTAGCGGGGGGGCCAGAGACCCAGTACTTC. Translation: CASSELAGGPETQYF.

J is TRBJ1-2 and V is TRBV5-1; TRBD1 agrees at 8 bases. CDR1 is SGHRS and CDR2 is YFSETQ in the germline V gene. CDR3 length: 13 amino acids. V shed 7 bases and J 7 bases; nucleotides not matched to a gene: 9. CDR3 protein: CASGIGQGGGYTF. The CDR3 nucleotides are TGCGCCAGCGGCATCGGACAGGGAGGTGGCTACACCTTC. Full variable domain (remainder filled in from reference TRBV5-1 and TRBJ1-2): KAGVTQTPRYLIKTRGQQVTLSCSPISGHRSVSWYQQTPGQGLQFLFEYFSETQRNKGNFPGRFSGRQFSNSRSEMNVSTLELGDSALYLCASGIGQGGGYTFGSGTRLTVV.

The V and J genes are TRBV7-6 and TRBJ1-1; the match to TRBD1 covers 9 bases. Germline V CDR1 and CDR2: SGHVS, FNYEAQ. The V segment lost 4 bases and the J segment 1 base; nucleotides outside the gene matches: 4. The CDR3 consists of 15 residues. In nucleotides, the CDR3 is TGTGCCAGCAGCTCCCGGACAGGGGCGAACACTGAAGCTTTCTTT. Translation gives CASSSRTGANTEAFF. The variable domain in full, completed from reference TRBV7-6 and TRBJ1-1, reads GAGVSQSPRYKVTKRGQDVALRCDPISGHVSLYWYRQALGQGPEFLTYFNYEAQQDKSGLPNDRFSAERPEGSISTLTIQRTEQRDSAMYRCASSSRTGANTEAFFGQGTRLTVV.

This clone was seen once. The CDR3 nucleotides are TGTGCCAGCAGCTTCGATGGGCCTCAGCCCCAGCATTTT. The encoded protein is CASSFDGPQPQHF. This chain connects TRBV7-9 to TRBJ1-5; no definite D call. The V end lost 3 bases, the J end lost 6 bases, and 9 bases lay between the germline ends. Germline loops: CDR1 SEHNR, CDR2 FQNEAQ (reference sequence). CDR3 length: 13 residues.